The present entry profiles one T cell receptor beta chain with its context. Its antigen is unidentified. Produced via immunoSEQ multiplex PCR; TCRdb's table is partial and in-frame only. The table shows 100,000 or so clones, with about 87% occurring only once. The sample belongs to a study of identifying expanded T cells in peripheral blood. The CDR3 spans 15 residues. Trimming removed 4 bases from V and 5 bases from J; junction bases left unmatched: 5. Germline V gives CDR1 ENHRY, CDR2 SYGVKD. Whole-study results and caveats: Clone count variance between roughly 2-week samples rose with total template count.

The sequencing sample was made of blood. V gene TRBV10-3 combines with J gene TRBJ2-2; 9 nucleotides agree with TRBD1. The receptor was isolated from a person aged 18 to 70 in good health. The CDR3 nucleotides read TGTGCCATCAGTGCCCTGGGGACAGGGACCGGGGAGCTGTTTTTT. Its translation: CAISALGTGTGELFF.